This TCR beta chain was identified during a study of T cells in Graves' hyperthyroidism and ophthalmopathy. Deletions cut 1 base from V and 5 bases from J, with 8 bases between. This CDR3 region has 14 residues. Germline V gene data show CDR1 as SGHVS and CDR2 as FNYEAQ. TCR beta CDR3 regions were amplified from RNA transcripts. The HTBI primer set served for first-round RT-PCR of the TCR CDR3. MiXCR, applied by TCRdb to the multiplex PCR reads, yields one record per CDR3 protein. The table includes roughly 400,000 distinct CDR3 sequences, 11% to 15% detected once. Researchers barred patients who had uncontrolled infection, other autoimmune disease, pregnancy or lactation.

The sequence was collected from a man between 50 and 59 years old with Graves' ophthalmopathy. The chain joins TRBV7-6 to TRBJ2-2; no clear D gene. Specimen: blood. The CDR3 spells CASSLEDGTGELFF. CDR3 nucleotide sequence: TGTGCCAGCAGCTTAGAGGACGGGACCGGGGAGCTGTTTTTT.